What follows are 28 T cell receptor beta chains derived from one specimen sequenced in a study of shared clonotypes between healthy human individuals. Sequencing used immunoSEQ multiplex PCR; TCRdb keeps in-frame clones, though not all of them. The top ten clones hold 13% of a sample with about 470,000 clones, roughly 83% of them seen once. The sequencing sample was made of PBMCs. The receptors here all came from a woman in her forties in good health. Some clones in this sample may be carry-over from other donors' samples.

This clone turned up a few times. The chain has TRBV6-5 and TRBJ2-3, with 11 bases identical to TRBD2. The CDR3 spans 14 residues. Per the germline V gene, CDR1 is MNHEY and CDR2 is SVGAGI. The ends lost 4 bases at V and 8 bases at J; junction bases unmatched: 5. CDR3 nucleotides: TGTGCCAGCAGTTCCACTAGCGGGAGTGGTACGCAGTATTTT. This sequence encodes CASSSTSGSGTQYF.

The chain recombines TRBV11-2 with TRBJ2-7; D is unclear. V was cut by 5 bases and J by 3 bases, with 2 bases left in between. CDR3 size: 10 residues. The germline V gene has CDR1 SGHAT and CDR2 FQNNGV. The CDR3, as DNA: TGTGCCAGCAGCCTCTACGAGCAGTACTTC. This translates into CASSLYEQYF. The variable domain in full, completed from reference TRBV11-2 and TRBJ2-7, reads EAGVAQSPRYKIIEKRQSVAFWCNPISGHATLYWYQQILGQGPKLLIQFQNNGVVDDSQLPKDRFSAERLKGVDSTLKIQPAKLEDSAVYLCASSLYEQYFGPGTRLTVT.

CDR3 loop: CASTSRTGNYEQYF. The CDR3 DNA is TGTGCCAGCACTTCCCGGACAGGGAACTACGAGCAGTACTTC. The rearrangement links TRBV6-1 to TRBJ2-7, with 8 bases aligning to TRBD1. The CDR3 runs 14 residues. Trimming at V came to 7 bases and at J to 3 bases, leaving 8 bases not matched to a gene. Per germline, CDR1 MNHNS and CDR2 SASEGT.

The chain carries TRBV29-1 and TRBJ2-2; perhaps TRBD2 as D (6 bases). With 4 bases removed from V and 6 bases from J, the gap between germline ends came to 15 bases. CDR3 size: 14 residues. The germline gives CDR1 SQVTM, CDR2 ANQGSEA. The CDR3 nucleotides read TGCAGCGTTGGGGAACTAGCCGGTTCCGGGGAGCTGTTTTTT. It encodes CSVGELAGSGELFF.

The chain is built from TRBV5-6 and TRBJ1-2; no reliable D call. The V end was cut by 0 bases, the J end by 7 bases, with 7 bases between. The CDR3 sequence is 12 residues long. Germline CDR1 is SGHDT and CDR2 is YYEEEE. This chain's CDR3 is CASSLDGFGYTF. Written as DNA, the CDR3 is TGTGCCAGCAGCTTGGACGGATTTGGCTACACCTTC.

V and J are TRBV18 and TRBJ1-2, with D perhaps matching TRBD1 (5 bases). The V end was cut by 4 bases, the J end by 3 bases, with 18 bases between. CDR1 is KGHSH, CDR2 LQKENI, per germline. CDR3 length equals 16 residues. CDR3 bases: TGTGCCAGCTCACAGCCCGGGACGGGTCTGGACTATGGCTACACCTTC. It encodes CASSQPGTGLDYGYTF.

This clone has a single count. With only one base between it and a far larger clone, this is likely a read error. The CDR3 DNA is TGTGCCAGCAGCCACGCCACCCCTGGCAGGGTTCCTGGCTATGGCTACACCTTC. Translating gives CASSHATPGRVPGYGYTF. The chain employs TRBV7-9 and TRBJ1-2; TRBD1 is a possible D gene (5 bases). This CDR3 is 18 amino acids long. Trimming removed 5 bases at V and 4 bases at J, with 26 bases between. The V gene's germline CDR1 is SEHNR and CDR2 FQNEAQ (reference sequence).

The V call is TRBV7-3, the J call TRBJ2-1; 12 bases map to TRBD2. V was clipped by 4 bases and J by 6 bases; unmatched bases: 4. This CDR3 has 15 amino acids. Germline loops: CDR1 SGHTA, CDR2 FQGTGA. CDR3 sequence: CASSSGLAGFNEQFF. The CDR3 DNA sequence: TGTGCCAGCAGCTCCGGACTAGCGGGATTCAATGAGCAGTTCTTC.

The CDR3 sequence is CASRRQGGNEQYF. The CDR3 DNA sequence: TGTGCCAGCAGACGACAGGGAGGAAACGAGCAGTACTTC. The chain is built from TRBV14 and TRBJ2-7; the D gene is possibly TRBD1 (7 bases). The CDR3 length is 13 residues. The germline gives CDR1 SGHDN, CDR2 FVKESK. Trimming cost V 6 bases and J 5 bases, with 14 bases left between them.

This chain uses TRBV27 with TRBJ2-2; no definite D call. This CDR3 is 15 amino acids long. With 5 bases removed from V and 5 bases from J, the gap between germline ends came to 15 bases. Germline values: CDR1 MNHEY, CDR2 SMNVEV (reference sequence). This CDR3 is CASSPLYPRTGELFF. The DNA of the CDR3 is TGTGCCAGCAGTCCTCTGTACCCGAGGACCGGGGAGCTGTTTTTT.

This rearrangement joins TRBV19 to TRBJ2-1; 14 bases fit TRBD2. V trimming: 5 bases; J trimming: 9 bases; junction bases outside the gene matches: 9. The CDR3 is 16 amino acids. Germline V gene lookup returns CDR1 LNHDA and CDR2 SQIVND (reference sequence). The CDR3 is CASSARTSGRMSEQFF. DNA of the CDR3: TGTGCCAGTAGTGCCCGGACTAGCGGGAGGATGAGTGAGCAGTTCTTC.

Regarding this clone: In the same sample, other DNA sequences code for this CDR3. The rearrangement joins TRBV6-5 to TRBJ1-2; maybe TRBD1 (6 bases). The CDR3 runs 13 residues. V lost 8 bases and J 3 bases, leaving 13 bases between the germline ends. Germline assignment: CDR1 MNHEY and CDR2 SVGAGI. CDR3 DNA sequence: TGTGCCAGCCGGAGGGGGGCGGACTATGGCTACACCTTC. Translated, it gives CASRRGADYGYTF.

The chain joins TRBV27 to TRBJ2-5; 7 bases map to TRBD2. Germline V lookup: CDR1 MNHEY, CDR2 SMNVEV (reference sequence). The CDR3 is made up of 15 amino acids. V was clipped by 5 bases and J by 5 bases; unmatched bases: 11. The CDR3 DNA reads as TGTGCCAGCAGTAACGCGGGAGATTCCGTGGAGACCCAGTACTTC. It encodes CASSNAGDSVETQYF.

The rearrangement joins TRBV5-1 to TRBJ2-1; 9 bases are a match to TRBD2. This CDR3 is built from 16 residues. CDR1 is SGHRS, CDR2 YFSETQ, per germline. Trimming at V came to 4 bases and at J to 7 bases, leaving 12 bases not matched to a gene. CDR3 nucleotide sequence: TGCGCCAGCAGCCCCCCCCCGGCTAGCGGGAAAAATGAGCAGTTCTTC. Protein product: CASSPPPASGKNEQFF.

A single count supports this clone. The J gene is TRBJ2-1, the V gene TRBV6-1; D unresolved. There are 12 residues in the CDR3. Trimming took off 5 bases at V and 4 bases at J, with 6 bases between the two ends. The germline gives CDR1 MNHNS, CDR2 SASEGT. The CDR3, as DNA: TGTGCCAGCAGTCGACTTTACAATGAGCAGTTCTTC. This encodes CASSRLYNEQFF.

The rearrangement links TRBV11-3 to TRBJ2-1; no firm D call. This CDR3 spans 15 amino acids. Trimming took off 4 bases at V and 3 bases at J, with 13 bases between the two ends. From germline, CDR1 is SGHNT and CDR2 YENEEA. CDR3: CASSSTSADYNEQFF. The CDR3 region has the DNA TGTGCCAGCAGCTCCACTTCGGCCGACTACAATGAGCAGTTCTTC.

In DNA form, the CDR3 reads TGTGCCAGCAGCTTAGGTGGGGCCCGTGGAAACACCATATATTTT. Protein product: CASSLGGARGNTIYF. The chain is built from TRBV11-2 and TRBJ1-3; D possibly corresponds to TRBD1 (5 bases). V lost 1 base and J lost 3, with 10 bases in between. CDR3 size: 15 residues. Germline loops: CDR1 SGHAT, CDR2 FQNNGV.

In this sample, this clone turned up once. This chain links TRBV6-5 with TRBJ1-3; 8 bases are shared with TRBD1. CDR1 and CDR2 (germline): MNHEY, SVGAGI. The CDR3 consists of 14 residues. With V trimmed by 6 bases and J by 0 bases, 1 base remained unmatched. CDR3 residues: CASRTGASGNTIYF. CDR3 in DNA: TGTGCCAGCAGGACAGGGGCCTCTGGAAACACCATATATTTT.

This chain connects TRBV11-3 to TRBJ2-1; TRBD2 matches 11 bases. V shed 4 bases, J shed 9 bases, and the junction held 8 bases outside the gene matches. CDR3 size: 15 residues. CDR1 and CDR2 (germline): SGHNT, YENEEA. The CDR3 loop reads CASSYTSGSGIEQFF. CDR3 sequence (DNA): TGTGCCAGCAGCTATACTAGCGGGAGCGGTATTGAGCAGTTCTTC.

The chain recombines TRBV9 with TRBJ2-2; D gene unclear. Trimming pared 3 bases from V and 6 bases from J, leaving 21 bases between. CDR3 length: 17 residues. In germline, CDR1 is SGDLS, CDR2 YYNGEE. In DNA, the CDR3 is TGTGCCAGCAGCGATCGCCCGTGGCCTCTCAGTTCCGGGGAGCTGTTTTTT. As protein: CASSDRPWPLSSGELFF. The variable domain in full, with the rest retrieved from reference TRBV9 and TRBJ2-2, is DSGVTQTPKHLITATGQRVTLRCSPRSGDLSVYWYQQSLDQGLQFLIQYYNGEERAKGNILERFSAQQFPDLHSELNLSSLELGDSALYFCASSDRPWPLSSGELFFGEGSRLTVL.

This chain connects TRBV9 to TRBJ1-2, with TRBD1 matching over 11 bases. Unmatched junction bases numbered 11, after V lost 4 bases and J lost 3 bases. The CDR3 runs 17 residues. Germline V gene data show CDR1 as SGDLS and CDR2 as YYNGEE. As DNA, the CDR3 is TGTGCCAGCAGCCGGACAGGGGGCGCGGGGGTGTACTATGGCTACACCTTC. It translates to CASSRTGGAGVYYGYTF.

Only one count was recorded for this clone. The chain carries TRBV4-2 and TRBJ2-1; 13 bases are shared with TRBD2. V was clipped by 1 base and J by 3 bases; unmatched bases: 6. This CDR3 comprises 18 residues. Per the germline V gene, CDR1 is LGHNA and CDR2 is YNFKEQ. CDR3 sequence reads: CASSQAGLAGVGYNEQFF. The CDR3 DNA reads TGTGCCAGCAGCCAAGCCGGACTAGCGGGAGTTGGCTACAATGAGCAGTTCTTC.

V and J are TRBV19 and TRBJ2-7, with D possibly being TRBD1 or TRBD2 (6 bases each). The CDR3 consists of 13 residues. Germline CDR1 reads LNHDA; CDR2 reads SQIVND (reference sequence). V shed 4 bases and J shed 3 bases, with 10 bases lying between them. CDR3 in DNA: TGTGCCAGTAGTAGGGGGGCCCTCTACGAGCAGTACTTC. It codes for CASSRGALYEQYF. Supplemented by reference TRBV19 and TRBJ2-7, the full variable domain reads DGGITQSPKYLFRKEGQNVTLSCEQNLNHDAMYWYRQDPGQGLRLIYYSQIVNDFQKGDIAEGYSVSREKKESFPLTVTSAQKNPTAFYLCASSRGALYEQYFGPGTRLTVT.

The genes are TRBV11-2 and TRBJ2-5; TRBD2 matches at 12 bases. V trimming: 5 bases; J trimming: 5 bases; junction bases outside the gene matches: 9. CDR1 and CDR2 (germline): SGHAT, FQNNGV. The CDR3 consists of 16 residues. CDR3 sequence: CASSPSLLAGGETQYF. CDR3 nucleotide sequence: TGTGCCAGCAGCCCAAGCCTCCTAGCGGGAGGGGAGACCCAGTACTTC.

The chain has TRBV7-8 and TRBJ2-5, with TRBD2 matching 9 bases. The better agreement between TRBJ2-7 and the DNA end casts doubt on the J call. Germline CDR1 is SGHVS and CDR2 is FQNEAQ. This CDR3 spans 15 amino acids. Here the CDR3 reads CASSFETSGSYEQYF. CDR3 bases: TGTGCCAGCAGCTTCGAGACTAGCGGCTCCTACGAGCAGTACTTC.

The CDR3 spells CASSLEGATQYF. The CDR3 DNA reads as TGTGCCAGCAGCTTAGAGGGTGCTACGCAGTATTTT. V gene TRBV11-3 combines with J gene TRBJ2-3; D gene unclear. Trimming removed 0 bases at V and 8 bases at J, with 6 bases between. Germline V CDR1 and CDR2: SGHNT, YENEEA. The CDR3 has 12 amino acids.

The chain joins TRBV6-5 to TRBJ2-1; 7 positions match TRBD2. Germline V gene sequence: CDR1 MNHEY, CDR2 SVGAGI. V dropped 5 bases and J dropped 2; count of bases not matched to a gene: 6. The CDR3 spans 15 residues. CDR3 sequence: CASSPRGEAYNEQFF. As DNA, the CDR3 is TGTGCCAGCAGTCCACGGGGGGAAGCCTACAATGAGCAGTTCTTC.

The CDR3 protein is CASSPRAATRSYNEQFF. Written as DNA, the CDR3 is TGTGCCAGCAGCCCAAGAGCGGCTACCCGCTCCTACAATGAGCAGTTCTTC. The rearrangement links TRBV4-2 to TRBJ2-1; possible D gene TRBD2, 5 bases. V was cut by 4 bases and J by 0 bases, with 16 bases left in between. Germline values: CDR1 LGHNA, CDR2 YNFKEQ. The CDR3 sequence is 17 residues long.